These 5 T cell receptor beta chains were sequenced from one sample in a study of blood T cell repertoires in COVID-19. Repertoires were generated with immunoSEQ multiplex PCR, while TCRdb's copy carries only in-frame clones and drops some. The sample contains about 170,000 clones, under 80% of which appear only once. The source material was peripheral blood. Every receptor here comes from a woman of 80 years or more with acute or convalescent COVID-19.

The gene calls are TRBV6-5 and TRBJ1-1; 8 bases agree with TRBD1. Trimming removed 4 bases from V and 4 bases from J; junction bases left unmatched: 8. Germline V gene data show CDR1 as MNHEY and CDR2 as SVGAGI. This CDR3 region has 15 residues. The CDR3 DNA reads as TGTGCCAGCAGTTCCCCGACAGGGGTTTCCACTGAAGCTTTCTTT. Protein product: CASSSPTGVSTEAFF.

This clone has more than one count but fewer than ten. The V call is TRBV19, the J call TRBJ1-1; the match to TRBD1 covers 8 bases. The V and J ends lost 6 bases and 4 bases, in that order; junction bases with no gene match: 7. Germline V gene data show CDR1 as LNHDA and CDR2 as SQIVND (reference sequence). CDR3 length: 14 amino acids. The CDR3 nucleotides read TGTGCCAGTAGCCCGGAGCAGGGGGCCACTGAAGCTTTCTTT. Protein product: CASSPEQGATEAFF.

The table lists this clone with a few counts. CDR3 region: CATSDSGQGGTGELFF. In DNA, the CDR3 is TGTGCCACCAGTGATTCCGGACAGGGGGGCACCGGGGAGCTGTTTTTT. The genes are TRBV24-1 and TRBJ2-2, with 10 bases identical to TRBD1. CDR1 and CDR2 from the germline V gene are KGHDR and SFDVKD. CDR3 length: 16 amino acids. V lost 2 bases and J lost 4; bases outside the gene matches: 3.

The rearrangement joins TRBV19 to TRBJ2-4, with 8 bases aligning to TRBD1. V trimming: 5 bases; J trimming: 6 bases; junction bases outside the gene matches: 9. CDR3 length: 15 amino acids. Germline V lookup: CDR1 LNHDA, CDR2 SQIVND (reference sequence). DNA for the CDR3: TGTGCCAGTAGTCCAAGCAGGGGGCGCGGAAACATTCAGTACTTC. It specifies CASSPSRGRGNIQYF.

The rearrangement joins TRBV4-1 to TRBJ1-4; D unresolved. The germline V gene encodes CDR1 MGHRA and CDR2 YSYEKL. CDR3 size: 12 residues. Between the trimmed V and J ends, which lost 8 bases and 7 bases, there was a span of 11 bases. The DNA for the CDR3 is TGCGCCAGCCGTGCTGGGAGTGAAAAACTGTTTTTT. Its translation: CASRAGSEKLFF.